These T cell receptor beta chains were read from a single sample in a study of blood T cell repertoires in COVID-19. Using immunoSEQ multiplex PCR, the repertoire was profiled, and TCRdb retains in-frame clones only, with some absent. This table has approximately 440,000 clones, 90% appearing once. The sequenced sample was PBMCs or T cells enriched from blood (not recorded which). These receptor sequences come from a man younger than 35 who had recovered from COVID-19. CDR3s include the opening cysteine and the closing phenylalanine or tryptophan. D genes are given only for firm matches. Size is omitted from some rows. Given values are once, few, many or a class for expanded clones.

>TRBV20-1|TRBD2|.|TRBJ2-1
TGCAGTGCTAGTCCCCCTGGACTAGCGGACGAGCAGTTCTTC
CSASPPGLADEQFF
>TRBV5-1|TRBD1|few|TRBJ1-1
TGCGCCAGCAGCTCGGGACAGGCAAACACTGAAGCTTTCTTT
CASSSGQANTEAFF
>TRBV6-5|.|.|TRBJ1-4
TGTGCCAGCATGGGGTTGGGGGGTGAAAAACTGTTTTTT
CASMGLGGEKLFF
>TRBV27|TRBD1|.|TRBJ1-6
TGTGCCAGCAGTTTCCCGGACAGGGGTTCACCCCTCCACTTT
CASSFPDRGSPLHF
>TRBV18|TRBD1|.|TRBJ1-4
TGTGCCAGCTCACCGCAACAGGGGACTAATGAAAAACTGTTTTTT
CASSPQQGTNEKLFF
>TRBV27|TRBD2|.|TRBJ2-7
TGTGCCAGCAGTTTAGGCCTAGCGGGAGGTTACGAGCAGTACTTC
CASSLGLAGGYEQYF
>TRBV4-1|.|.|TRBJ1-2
TGCGCCAGCAGCCATTCCAGACAGGAGGCATATGGCTACACCTTC
CASSHSRQEAYGYTF
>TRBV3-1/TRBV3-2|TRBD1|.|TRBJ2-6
TGTGCCAGCAGCCGGACAGGGCAATTAGCTGGGGCCAACGTCCTGACTTTC
CASSRTGQLAGANVLTF
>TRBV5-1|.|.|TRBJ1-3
TGCGCCAGCAGCTACGCAGGGGACCAGACCACCATATATTTT
CASSYAGDQTTIYF
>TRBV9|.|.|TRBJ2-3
TGTGCCAGCGGGCGCACGGAGGGTACGCAGTATTTT
CASGRTEGTQYF
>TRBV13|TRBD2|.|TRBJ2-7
TGTGCCAGCAGCGGGACTAGCGGCGGGTACGAGCAGTACTTC
CASSGTSGGYEQYF
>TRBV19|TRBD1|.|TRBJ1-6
TGTGCCAGTAGTATAGCCGAGACAGGGAGACTCCACTTT
CASSIAETGRLHF
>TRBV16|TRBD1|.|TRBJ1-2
TGTGCCAGCAGCCCTGGACAGGGAAACTATGGCTACACCTTC
CASSPGQGNYGYTF
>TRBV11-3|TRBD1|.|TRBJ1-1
TGTGCCAGCAGCTACCTAACAGGGGGCGCCACTGAAGCTTTCTTT
CASSYLTGGATEAFF
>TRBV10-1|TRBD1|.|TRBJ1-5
TGCGCCAGGACCGGGACAGGGGTTTGCAATCAGCCCCAGCATTTT
CARTGTGVCNQPQHF
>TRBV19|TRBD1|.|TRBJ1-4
TGTGCCAGTAGTATAAACAGGGGGCCTGAAAAACTGTTTTTT
CASSINRGPEKLFF
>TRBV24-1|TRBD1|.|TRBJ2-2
TGTGCCACCAGTGATCCGCAGACAGGGTGGAGCGGGGAGCTGTTTTTT
CATSDPQTGWSGELFF
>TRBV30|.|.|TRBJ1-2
TGTGCCTGGACCCACGACAGGAACTATGGCTACACCTTC
CAWTHDRNYGYTF
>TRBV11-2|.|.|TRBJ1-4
TGTGCCAGCAGCTTAGCCCTACAGGGAATAAATGAAAAACTGTTTTTT
CASSLALQGINEKLFF
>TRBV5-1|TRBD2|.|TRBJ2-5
TGCGCCAGCAGCTTTACTGTCTCTAGCGGGCAAGAGACCCAGTACTTC
CASSFTVSSGQETQYF
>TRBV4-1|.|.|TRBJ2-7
TGCGCCAGCAGCCAAGTCACTACTGCCTCCTACGAGCAGTACTTC
CASSQVTTASYEQYF
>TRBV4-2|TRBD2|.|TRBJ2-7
TGTGCCAGCAGCCCGCTTTCTAGCGGCTACGAGCAGTACTTC
CASSPLSSGYEQYF
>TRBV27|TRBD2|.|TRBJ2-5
TGTGCCAGCAGTCTTTCGGCGGGGGGGTTGCAAGAGACCCAGTACTTC
CASSLSAGGLQETQYF
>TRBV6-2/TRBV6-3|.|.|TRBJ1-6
TGTGCCAGCAGTTACTCGCGCACCGCCTCACCCCTCCACTTT
CASSYSRTASPLHF
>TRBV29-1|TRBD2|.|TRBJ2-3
TGCAGCGTCGTAGCTAGCGGGAGGGCCGATACGCAGTATTTT
CSVVASGRADTQYF
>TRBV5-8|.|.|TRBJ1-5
TGTGCCAGCAGCCCGCCAGGGCGAGTAAGCAATCAGCCCCAGCATTTT
CASSPPGRVSNQPQHF
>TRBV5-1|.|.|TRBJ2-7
TGCGCCAGCAGCTTCATCGTAGCGGATACCTACGAGCAGTACTTC
CASSFIVADTYEQYF
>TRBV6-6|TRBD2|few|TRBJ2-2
TGTGCCAGCAGTCAGTCATCCGGGACTAGCCTTCACGGGGAGCTGTTTTTT
CASSQSSGTSLHGELFF
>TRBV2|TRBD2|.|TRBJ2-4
TGTGCCAGCAGGGCGGGACTAGCGGGAGGCAAAAACATTCAGTACTTC
CASRAGLAGGKNIQYF
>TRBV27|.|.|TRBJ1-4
TGTGCCAGCAGTTTGGTGGGCCTTAATGAAAAACTGTTTTTT
CASSLVGLNEKLFF
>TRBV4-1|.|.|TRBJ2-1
TGCGCCAGCAGCCCGGGAGATACCTACAATGAGCAGTTCTTC
CASSPGDTYNEQFF
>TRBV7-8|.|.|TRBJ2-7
TGTGCCAGCAGCTTAGGCGGCAGTACCTACGAGCAGTACTTC
CASSLGGSTYEQYF
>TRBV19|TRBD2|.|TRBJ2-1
TGTGCCAGTAGTTTCAGACGGCGGGAGGTCTCTCGCTACAATGAGCAGTTCTTC
CASSFRRREVSRYNEQFF
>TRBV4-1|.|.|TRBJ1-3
TGCGCCAGCAGCCAACGGGTCCTTCGGGACACCATATATTTT
CASSQRVLRDTIYF
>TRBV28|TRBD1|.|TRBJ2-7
TGTGCCAGCAGGTGGACAGGGCAGAGCTCCTACGAGCAGTACTTC
CASRWTGQSSYEQYF
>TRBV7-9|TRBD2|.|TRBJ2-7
TGTGCCAGCAGCCCCCTCTGGGACTACACCTACGAGCAGTACTTC
CASSPLWDYTYEQYF
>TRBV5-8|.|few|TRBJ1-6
TGTGCCAGCAGCTTCGGGACTGCGAGCTCCTATAATTCACCCCTCCACTTT
CASSFGTASSYNSPLHF
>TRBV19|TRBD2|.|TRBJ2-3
TGTGCCAGTAGTATTTGGACTAGCGGAACAGATACGCAGTATTTT
CASSIWTSGTDTQYF
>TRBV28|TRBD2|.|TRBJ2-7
TGTGCCAGCAGAGCAGCGGGAGAGAGGCCCTACGAGCAGTACTTC
CASRAAGERPYEQYF
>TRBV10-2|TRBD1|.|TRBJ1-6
TGCGCCACCAGCTTGACAGGGAGCTCCTATAATTCACCCCTCCACTTT
CATSLTGSSYNSPLHF
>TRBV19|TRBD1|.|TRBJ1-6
TGTGCCAGTAGTACTCCCCGACAGGGTGCCTATAATTCACCCCTCCACTTT
CASSTPRQGAYNSPLHF
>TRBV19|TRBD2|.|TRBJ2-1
TGTGCCAGTAGTATGCAGAGGACTAGCGGGAGTGGCGAGCAGTTCTTC
CASSMQRTSGSGEQFF
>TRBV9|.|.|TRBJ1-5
TGTGCCAGCAGCGGAGGCGGGATTAGCAATCAGCCCCAGCATTTT
CASSGGGISNQPQHF
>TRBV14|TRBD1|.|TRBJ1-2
TGTGCCAGCAGCCCTAAGACAGGGGACTATGGCTACACCTTC
CASSPKTGDYGYTF
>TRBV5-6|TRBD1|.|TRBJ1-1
TGTGCCAGCAGCGGAACCGGGACAGGGGTCAGCACTGAAGCTTTCTTT
CASSGTGTGVSTEAFF
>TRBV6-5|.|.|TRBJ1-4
TGTGCCAGCAGTTACTCGACTGGCGGAAAACTGTTTTTT
CASSYSTGGKLFF
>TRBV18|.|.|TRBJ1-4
TGTGCCAGCTCACTCGGCAGGGGTGGTGAAAAACTGTTTTTT
CASSLGRGGEKLFF
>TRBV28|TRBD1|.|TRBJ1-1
TGTGCCAGCAGTTTACTTCAGGGGGCTGAAGCTTTCTTT
CASSLLQGAEAFF
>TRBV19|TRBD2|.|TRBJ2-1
TGTGCCAGTAGTCCACTGGGACTAGCAGGAGATGAGCAGTTCTTC
CASSPLGLAGDEQFF
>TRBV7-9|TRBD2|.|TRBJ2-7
TGTGCCAGCAGCTCAACGGGAGGTCTGAGGGAGCAGTACTTC
CASSSTGGLREQYF